Sequencing of this TCR beta chain was carried out in a study of blood T cell repertoires in COVID-19. Study-level information: Material from acute and convalescent COVID-19 was sourced from the United States, Italy and Spain. Sources were T cells, B-cell-depleted T cells, or PBMCs; the material itself was cDNA or gDNA.

Per the study methods: Reference gene primer amplification yielded estimated nucleated cell counts. Some clones are missing from TCRdb's copy, which holds only in-frame ones; the method was immunoSEQ multiplex PCR. Clone size and V and J calls were adopted from that table, with D and trimming inferred from the DNA. The sample carries fewer than 25,000 clones, around 92% recorded once. V gave up 4 bases and J gave up 2 bases, with 15 bases separating them. Germline V lookup: CDR1 SGHNT, CDR2 YYREEE (reference sequence). CDR3 length: 15 amino acids. Sequencing input: peripheral blood. The sequence came from a woman in her seventies with active COVID-19. V usage is TRBV5-4 and J usage is TRBJ2-5; weak D call: TRBD2 (6 bases). CDR3 coding DNA: TGTGCCAGCAGCCCGATAGCGGAGACGCAAGAGACCCAGTACTTC. Translated, it gives CASSPIAETQETQYF.